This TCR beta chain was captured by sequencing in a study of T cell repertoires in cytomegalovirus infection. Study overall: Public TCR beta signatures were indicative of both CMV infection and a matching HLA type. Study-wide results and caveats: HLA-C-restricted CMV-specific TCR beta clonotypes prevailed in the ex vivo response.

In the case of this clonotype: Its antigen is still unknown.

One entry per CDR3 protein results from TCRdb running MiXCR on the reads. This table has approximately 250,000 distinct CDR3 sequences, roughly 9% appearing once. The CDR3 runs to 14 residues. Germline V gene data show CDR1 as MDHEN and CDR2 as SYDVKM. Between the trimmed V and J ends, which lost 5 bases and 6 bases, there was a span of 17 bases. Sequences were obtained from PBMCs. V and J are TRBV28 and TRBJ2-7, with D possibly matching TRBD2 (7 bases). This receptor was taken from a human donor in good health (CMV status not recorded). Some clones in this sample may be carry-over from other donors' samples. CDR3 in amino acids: CASSPTGGRSEQYF. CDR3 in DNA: TGTGCCAGCAGTCCCACCGGGGGGCGAAGCGAGCAGTACTTC. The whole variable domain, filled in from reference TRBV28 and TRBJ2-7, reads DVKVTQSSRYLVKRTGEKVFLECVQDMDHENMFWYRQDPGLGLRLIYFSYDVKMKEKGDIPEGYSVSREKKERFSLILESASTNQTSMYLCASSPTGGRSEQYFGPGTRLTVT.